These 18 T cell receptor beta chains originate from one sample sequenced in a study of identifying expanded T cells in peripheral blood. TCRdb keeps only in-frame clones here, not all; method: immunoSEQ multiplex PCR. This table has 100,000 or so clones, around 90% appearing once. Sequencing was performed on blood. The receptors derive from a person aged 18 to 75 in good health.

This sequence joins TRBV23-1 and TRBJ1-6; D remains unclear. TRBV23-1 has ORF status, its function being uncertain. V was pared by 0 bases and J by 7 bases, with 13 bases between. The CDR3 has 16 amino acids. CDR3: CASSQSGTGGNSPLHF. The CDR3 bases are TGCGCCAGCAGTCAATCGGGAACGGGCGGGAATTCACCCCTCCACTTT.

The V call is TRBV7-9, the J call TRBJ1-1; 8 nucleotides line up with TRBD1. Germline CDR1 SEHNR, CDR2 FQNEAQ (reference sequence). The CDR3 contains 14 residues. The junction had 9 bases not matched to a gene; V was cut back by 7 bases and J by 5 bases. CDR3 sequence (DNA): TGTGCCAGCAACTCCTGGCAGGGGGCGACTGAAGCTTTCTTT. Translating gives CASNSWQGATEAFF.

The gene calls are TRBV6-5 and TRBJ2-3; 7 bases match TRBD1. Germline lookup yields CDR1 MNHEY and CDR2 SVGAGI. This CDR3 has 14 amino acids. V lost 5 bases and J lost 1; bases outside the gene matches: 3. This CDR3 is CASSTGQGTDTQYF. CDR3 sequence (DNA): TGTGCCAGCAGTACCGGACAGGGCACAGATACGCAGTATTTT.

The gene calls are TRBV19 and TRBJ1-2, with 8 bases aligning to TRBD1. Germline V gene sequence: CDR1 LNHDA, CDR2 SQIVND (reference sequence). V lost 7 bases to trimming and J lost 5 bases; unmatched junction nucleotides: 9. The CDR3 has 14 residues. CDR3 DNA sequence: TGTGCCAGTATCGCCGGACAGGGATATTATGGCTACACCTTC. It codes for CASIAGQGYYGYTF.

The chain joins TRBV7-6 to TRBJ2-7, with unresolved D. Germline V lookup: CDR1 SGHVS, CDR2 FNYEAQ. The CDR3 spans 14 residues. Trimming removed 2 bases at V and 0 bases at J, with 8 bases between. CDR3 sequence: CASSLRASSYEQYF. The CDR3 DNA sequence: TGTGCCAGCAGCTTACGAGCTAGCTCCTACGAGCAGTACTTC.

J is TRBJ1-2 and V is TRBV6-1; 8 positions match TRBD1. Germline V gives CDR1 MNHNS, CDR2 SASEGT. The CDR3 is 15 residues long. Germline trimming cut 6 bases from V and 5 bases from J; bases unmatched to any gene: 11. CDR3 sequence: CASRKTLDRVYGYTF. Written as DNA, the CDR3 is TGTGCCAGCAGAAAGACCTTGGACAGGGTTTATGGCTACACCTTC.

The V gene is TRBV28, the J gene TRBJ1-2, with TRBD1 matching 8 bases. CDR1 is MDHEN, CDR2 SYDVKM, per germline. After removal of 6 bases from V and 3 bases from J, the junction contained 6 bases not matched to a gene. The CDR3 spans 14 residues. The CDR3 is CASSVDRGDYGYTF. CDR3 coding DNA: TGTGCCAGCAGCGTAGACAGGGGTGACTATGGCTACACCTTC.

The J gene is TRBJ2-5, the V gene TRBV12-5; 10 nucleotides match TRBD2. V lost 3 bases to trimming and J lost 2 bases; unmatched junction nucleotides: 3. The CDR3 sequence is 15 residues long. Germline lookup yields CDR1 LGHNT and CDR2 FRNRAP. The CDR3, as DNA: TGTGCTAGTGGTTTTGGAGCGGGGGGGCAAGAGACCCAGTACTTC. This codes for CASGFGAGGQETQYF.

J is TRBJ1-1 and V is TRBV19; D call uncertain. The CDR3 spans 14 residues. Germline V gene data show CDR1 as LNHDA and CDR2 as SQIVND (reference sequence). Deletions cut 4 bases from V and 0 bases from J, with 9 bases between. Written as DNA, the CDR3 is TGTGCCAGTAGTACCGGACGGGTGAACACTGAAGCTTTCTTT. Translation: CASSTGRVNTEAFF.

In its sample, this clone was seen once. The rearrangement uses TRBV4-1 and TRBJ1-4; 7 nucleotides align to TRBD1. V lost 5 bases, J lost 11 bases, and 11 bases stayed unmatched. The CDR3 has 14 amino acids. Germline CDR1 is MGHRA and CDR2 is YSYEKL. The CDR3, as DNA: TGCGCCAGCAGCTCACAGGGGCCATTTCAGAAACTGTTTTTT. As protein: CASSSQGPFQKLFF.

The chain has TRBV28 and TRBJ2-5, with a tentative D call TRBD2 (7 bases). The V gene lost 3 bases and the J gene lost 3 bases, with 17 bases spanning the gap. Germline V lookup: CDR1 MDHEN, CDR2 SYDVKM. The CDR3 loop spans 16 amino acids. The CDR3 is CASSFTRGATEETQYF. CDR3 DNA sequence: TGTGCCAGCAGTTTCACCCGGGGGGCGACGGAAGAGACCCAGTACTTC.

The chain couples TRBV19 to TRBJ1-5, with 7 bases fitting TRBD1. J lost 4 bases, V lost 6 bases, and 6 bases had no gene match. CDR3 length: 14 amino acids. Germline V gene data show CDR1 as LNHDA and CDR2 as SQIVND (reference sequence). For the CDR3, the DNA is TGTGCCAGTAGCCCCCCCAGGGGGAATCAGCCCCAGCATTTT. It is translated as CASSPPRGNQPQHF. Full variable domain (rest looked up from reference TRBV19 and TRBJ1-5): DGGITQSPKYLFRKEGQNVTLSCEQNLNHDAMYWYRQDPGQGLRLIYYSQIVNDFQKGDIAEGYSVSREKKESFPLTVTSAQKNPTAFYLCASSPPRGNQPQHFGDGTRLSIL.

The gene calls are TRBV18 and TRBJ2-5; 7 bases map to TRBD1. This CDR3 has 14 residues. V was pared by 2 bases and J by 4 bases, with 4 bases of the junction left unmatched. Per the germline V gene, CDR1 is KGHSH and CDR2 is LQKENI. The CDR3 protein is CASSPSPGGETQYF. CDR3 bases: TGTGCCAGCTCACCATCCCCAGGGGGAGAGACCCAGTACTTC.

This rearrangement joins TRBV7-2 to TRBJ2-4; perhaps TRBD1 as D (5 bases). CDR3 length equals 15 residues. Germline V CDR1 and CDR2: SGHTA, FQGNSA. The germline V and J ends were trimmed by 4 bases and 6 bases, with 16 bases remaining between them. As DNA, the CDR3 is TGTGCCAGCAGCTACCCCTACGGGCAGGGAAACATTCAGTACTTC. This encodes CASSYPYGQGNIQYF.

The chain has TRBV11-3 and TRBJ1-4, with unresolved D. Trimming took 0 bases from V and 10 from J, leaving 9 bases between them. CDR3 length equals 13 residues. Germline assignment: CDR1 SGHNT and CDR2 YENEEA. The CDR3 bases are TGTGCCAGCAGCTTAGATTCCGGTGGAAAACTGTTTTTT. Its translation is CASSLDSGGKLFF.

The chain uses TRBV11-2 and TRBJ2-7; 14 bases match TRBD2. The CDR3 consists of 17 residues. The V segment lost 3 bases and the J segment 0 bases; nucleotides outside the gene matches: 4. From germline, CDR1 is SGHAT and CDR2 FQNNGV. The DNA for the CDR3 is TGTGCCAGCAGCTTTCGTGGGACTAGCGGGGGCTCCTACGAGCAGTACTTC. This encodes CASSFRGTSGGSYEQYF.

The chain links TRBV6-1 to TRBJ2-2; 9 bases are shared with TRBD2. In germline, CDR1 is MNHNS, CDR2 SASEGT. V shed 1 base, J shed 1 base, and the junction held 10 bases outside the gene matches. The CDR3 sequence is 19 residues long. The CDR3 loop is CASSEVGAGGLKNTGELFF. The CDR3 DNA reads as TGTGCCAGCAGTGAAGTGGGAGCGGGGGGCCTAAAGAACACCGGGGAGCTGTTTTTT.

The genes are TRBV5-8 and TRBJ2-3, with a weak D call TRBD2 (5 bases). The CDR3 totals 14 residues. Trimming cost V 0 bases and J 5 bases, with 10 bases left between them. From germline, CDR1 is SGHTS and CDR2 YDEGEE. The CDR3 here is CASSLALAEDTQYF. The CDR3, as DNA: TGTGCCAGCAGCTTGGCTCTAGCCGAAGATACGCAGTATTTT. Combining the CDR3 with reference TRBV5-8 and TRBJ2-3 gives the whole variable domain EAGVTQSPTHLIKTRGQQATLRCSPISGHTSVYWYQQALGLGLQFLLWYDEGEERNRGNFPPRFSGRQFPNYSSELNVNALELEDSALYLCASSLALAEDTQYFGPGTRLTVL.